What follows is one T cell receptor beta chain and its context. No antigen is known for it. Within one base of it there is no much larger clone, and no base qualities were kept. Compared with germline, V lacks 4 bases and J lacks 6 bases; bases without a gene match: 5. From the cysteine up to the phenylalanine, the CDR3 has a length of 14 residues. CDR3 DNA is the only sequence kept; it has 42 bases, read in frame from the first base. CDR1 and CDR2, per the germline V gene (reference sequence), are LGHDT and YNNKEL. The immunoSEQ Assay, a bias-controlled multiplex PCR, was used to amplify TCRbeta CDR3 regions from genomic DNA. Turning to the authors' computational methods: The number of nucleated cells in each sample was estimated by amplification of reference gene primers within the assay. To quantify the absolute abundance of each unique TCRbeta CDR3 rearrangement, sequence reads were collapsed and filtered. Productive Simpson clonality was computed per sample as the square root of Simpson's diversity index over productive rearrangements. TCRdb obtained this table from immuneACCESS and retained in-frame rearrangements with V and J assigned. These tables miss some clones; where compared with another copy, unresolved V genes account for less than half of the shortfall, and the remainder is unexplained. The V and J calls and clone size were taken over from that table, and D and trimming were inferred from the DNA. This sample gives 300,000 to 350,000 clones in total; approximately 89% of them show up just once. The top ten clonotypes cover over 3.5% of the sample.

One collaborating source in Seattle enrolled patients during active infection and followed them longitudinally through the course of disease. Collaborating institutions collected whole blood in K2EDTA tubes following their own protocols. For TCRbeta analysis, collaborators shipped samples in one of three forms: frozen whole blood, isolated PBMCs, or DNA extracted from either of those sample types. The sample is drawn from a study of blood T cell repertoires in COVID-19 (dated by TCRdb to 2018 to 2020). For context, the study as a whole: Collaborator samples came from the United States, Italy and Spain and covered acute and convalescent phases of COVID-19. The samples were drawn from the first 160 participants of the ongoing ImmuneRACE study and from 950 to 1,500 subjects provided by 6 global collaborators. The sample metadata nearly always contained a de-identified subject ID, COVID-19 status, age in years and sex. The repertoires were released in a freely available public database intended as a resource for research on the immune response to SARS-CoV-2. The dataset comprised deeply sampled blood TCRbeta repertoires from subjects exposed to, actively infected with, or recovered from COVID-19. Where available, HLA class I and class II types were obtained from metadata supplied by the sample provider rather than from assay-based typing. The prospective study material was composed of cDNA or gDNA derived from T cells, B-cell-depleted T cells, or PBMCs.

Broad study findings and their caveats: How much clinical and demographic metadata was included differed by source and by participant, and the metadata was provided uncurated.

The origin of this receptor is a woman in her sixties with COVID-19, enrolled during active disease. Sequences were obtained from peripheral blood. The chain was built from TRBV3-1 (or the pseudogene TRBV3-2) and TRBJ2-1, and 8 junctional nucleotides match TRBD2. The CDR3 here reads CASSLSGGGNEQFF. The nucleotides are TGTGCCAGCAGCCTATCGGGGGGGGGCAATGAGCAGTTCTTC.